What follows is one TCR beta chain and its context. Its specificity is not known. cDNA prepared by RNA extraction and subsequent reverse transcription served as the template for sequencing. Profiled with immunoSEQ multiplex PCR; TCRdb holds only in-frame clones, not every one. The sample records over 200,000 clones, 57% being singletons. The data are from a study of CD8+ T cells in alopecia areata. Study at large: Treatment with tofacitinib (6 to 18 months) was followed by 6 months off drug. Study findings and constraints: Sequencing of scalp tissue also captures the resident alphabeta T cells of normal skin. TCRs were shared less clearly across patients than in mice, possibly for HLA-related reasons. For lesional scalp, especially alopecia totalis/universalis, clonality was higher than in normal scalp.

The germline V gene encodes CDR1 SGHAT and CDR2 FQNNGV. V was pared by 0 bases and J by 8 bases, with 10 bases between. This CDR3 has 13 amino acids. The sequences come from CD4+ T cells sorted from blood, collected at week 0. The chain recombines TRBV11-2 with TRBJ1-2; D is perhaps TRBD1 (5 bases). This sequence originates from a human donor with alopecia areata. This CDR3 is CASSLDRERGYTF. Written as DNA, the CDR3 is TGTGCCAGCAGCTTAGACAGGGAGAGAGGCTACACCTTC.